A selection of T cell receptor beta chains follows, all from one sample in a study of T cells expressing NK-cell markers. TCRdb re-called the 5' RACE reads and gives one entry per CDR3 protein, without DNA. The listing contains fewer than 25,000 distinct CDR3 sequences. The material sequenced was blood T cells: a sorted CD56 or NKG2C T cell subset, CD4+ or CD8+ T cells, or bulk PBMC T cells (not recorded which). Every receptor here comes from a man aged 18 to 69 in good health. Both conserved end residues are part of each CDR3.

j_call: TRBJ2-7
v_call: TRBV7-6
cdr3_aa: CASSLERWSEQYF

j_call: TRBJ2-1
v_call: TRBV7-9
cdr3_aa: CASSLVPVNEQFF

j_call: TRBJ2-3
v_call: TRBV4-3
cdr3_aa: CASSQGLAGGLGSTDTQYF

j_call: TRBJ2-1
v_call: TRBV24-1
cdr3_aa: CATSDSGLTGSSYNEQFF

j_call: TRBJ2-7
v_call: TRBV14
cdr3_aa: CASSQGGTVAYEQYF

j_call: TRBJ2-5
v_call: TRBV6-2/TRBV6-3
cdr3_aa: CASNDRAEETQYF

j_call: TRBJ2-6
v_call: TRBV5-6
cdr3_aa: CASSLVSGANVLTF

j_call: TRBJ2-1
v_call: TRBV2
cdr3_aa: CASMGPSSYNEQFF

j_call: TRBJ2-5
v_call: TRBV20-1
cdr3_aa: CSAPRAGVKTQYF

j_call: TRBJ2-7
v_call: TRBV4-1
cdr3_aa: CASSQDGTAAYEQYF

j_call: TRBJ1-6
v_call: TRBV10-3
cdr3_aa: CAINGQGLNSPLHF

j_call: TRBJ2-7
v_call: TRBV4-2
cdr3_aa: CASSRQGYEQYF

j_call: TRBJ2-5
v_call: TRBV29-1
cdr3_aa: CSVEASGETQYF

j_call: TRBJ1-5
v_call: TRBV20-1
cdr3_aa: CSARDVAFQPQHF

j_call: TRBJ2-2
v_call: TRBV7-3
cdr3_aa: CASSQGSSGGELFF

j_call: TRBJ2-1
v_call: TRBV5-1
cdr3_aa: CASSTTSGGAGYNEQFF

j_call: TRBJ2-7
v_call: TRBV7-2
cdr3_aa: CASSLNRVYEQYF

j_call: TRBJ1-1
v_call: TRBV10-3
cdr3_aa: CAISEVTGGYTEAFF

j_call: TRBJ2-3
v_call: TRBV12-3/TRBV12-4
cdr3_aa: CASSSPGVNTDTQYF

j_call: TRBJ2-7
v_call: TRBV30
cdr3_aa: CAWSRDSYEQYF

j_call: TRBJ2-3
v_call: TRBV20-1
cdr3_aa: CSAKASGTQDTQYF

j_call: TRBJ2-7
v_call: TRBV29-1
cdr3_aa: CSVGWGGSYEQYF

j_call: TRBJ2-7
v_call: TRBV4-2
cdr3_aa: CASSQGWTESSYEQYF

j_call: TRBJ2-1
v_call: TRBV5-1
cdr3_aa: CASRVGHNEQFF

j_call: TRBJ2-5
v_call: TRBV7-2
cdr3_aa: CASSLGVSLKETQYF

j_call: TRBJ2-2
v_call: TRBV4-2
cdr3_aa: CASSQDALAGSGELFF

j_call: TRBJ1-1
v_call: TRBV5-5
cdr3_aa: CASTSAPENTEAFF

j_call: TRBJ1-5
v_call: TRBV3-1
cdr3_aa: CASSPGTGPGQPQHF

j_call: TRBJ2-7
v_call: TRBV7-2
cdr3_aa: CASSSRQGAVIEQYF

j_call: TRBJ1-4
v_call: TRBV6-5
cdr3_aa: CASSYGTPATNEKLFF

j_call: TRBJ2-7
v_call: TRBV4-3
cdr3_aa: CASSQDYESEQYF

j_call: TRBJ1-5
v_call: TRBV19
cdr3_aa: CASRKTGVGNQPQHF

j_call: TRBJ2-7
v_call: TRBV6-5
cdr3_aa: CASSYGLAGAAYEQYF

j_call: TRBJ2-7
v_call: TRBV9
cdr3_aa: CASSVAGDEQYF

j_call: TRBJ2-1
v_call: TRBV19
cdr3_aa: CASSTSYLSYNEQFF

j_call: TRBJ1-4
v_call: TRBV7-2
cdr3_aa: CASSLGLGEKLFF

j_call: TRBJ2-7
v_call: TRBV5-5
cdr3_aa: CASSLALGTGTYEQYF

j_call: TRBJ1-1
v_call: TRBV5-1
cdr3_aa: CASTPSVGTATEAFF

j_call: TRBJ2-7
v_call: TRBV18
cdr3_aa: CASSPPGKGQGGNEQYF

j_call: TRBJ2-5
v_call: TRBV14
cdr3_aa: CASSPVRGRYQETQYF

j_call: TRBJ2-4
v_call: TRBV29-1
cdr3_aa: CSVRLPSKNIQYF

j_call: TRBJ1-1
v_call: TRBV20-1
cdr3_aa: CSHYRNLNTEAFF

j_call: TRBJ2-3
v_call: TRBV19
cdr3_aa: CASSTSGAGTDTQYF

j_call: TRBJ1-1
v_call: TRBV6-1
cdr3_aa: CASGGARTEAFF

j_call: TRBJ1-2
v_call: TRBV29-1
cdr3_aa: CSVQDTSNYGYTF

j_call: TRBJ2-7
v_call: TRBV5-5
cdr3_aa: CASSLSAATYEQYF

j_call: TRBJ2-7
v_call: TRBV2
cdr3_aa: CASSFDISYEQYF

j_call: TRBJ2-5
v_call: TRBV25-1
cdr3_aa: CASSAEAGRETQYF

j_call: TRBJ1-6
v_call: TRBV7-8
cdr3_aa: CASSLRNRGSSYNSPLHF

j_call: TRBJ2-7
v_call: TRBV4-3
cdr3_aa: CASSQEVDLFSYEQYF

j_call: TRBJ2-7
v_call: TRBV4-1
cdr3_aa: CASSQEVVEAGREQYF